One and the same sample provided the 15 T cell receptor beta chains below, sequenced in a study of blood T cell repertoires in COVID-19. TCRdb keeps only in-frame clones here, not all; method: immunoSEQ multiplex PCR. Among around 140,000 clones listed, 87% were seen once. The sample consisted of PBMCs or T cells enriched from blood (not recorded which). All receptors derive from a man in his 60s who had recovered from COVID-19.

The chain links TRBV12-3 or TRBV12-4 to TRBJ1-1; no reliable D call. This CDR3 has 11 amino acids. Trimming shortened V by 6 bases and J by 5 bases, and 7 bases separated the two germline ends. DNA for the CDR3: TGTGCCAGCAGGGCGGGGACTGAAGCTTTCTTT. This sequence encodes CASRAGTEAFF.

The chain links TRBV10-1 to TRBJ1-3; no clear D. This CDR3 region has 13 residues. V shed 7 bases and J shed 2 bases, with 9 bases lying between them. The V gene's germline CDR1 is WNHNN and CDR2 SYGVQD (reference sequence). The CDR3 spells CASTGSTGNTIYF. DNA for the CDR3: TGCGCCAGCACGGGATCCACTGGAAACACCATATATTTT.

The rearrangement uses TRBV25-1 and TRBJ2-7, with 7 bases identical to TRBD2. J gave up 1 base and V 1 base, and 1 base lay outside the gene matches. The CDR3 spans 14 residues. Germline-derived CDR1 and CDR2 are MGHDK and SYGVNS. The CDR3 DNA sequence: TGTGCCAGCAGTGAATCCGGGGGGTCCTACGAGCAGTACTTC. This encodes CASSESGGSYEQYF.

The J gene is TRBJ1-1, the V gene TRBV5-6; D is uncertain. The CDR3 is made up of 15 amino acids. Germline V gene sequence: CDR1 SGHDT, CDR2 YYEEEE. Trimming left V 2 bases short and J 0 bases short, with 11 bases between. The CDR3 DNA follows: TGTGCCAGCAGCTTCGCTCCGGGAATGAACACTGAAGCTTTCTTT. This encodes CASSFAPGMNTEAFF.

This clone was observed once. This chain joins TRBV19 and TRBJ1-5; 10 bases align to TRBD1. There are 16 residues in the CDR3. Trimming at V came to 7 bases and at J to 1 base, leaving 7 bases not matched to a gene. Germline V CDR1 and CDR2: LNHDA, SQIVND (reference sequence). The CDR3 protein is CASKTGGFLSNQPQHF. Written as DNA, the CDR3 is TGTGCCAGTAAGACAGGGGGCTTTCTGAGCAATCAGCCCCAGCATTTT.

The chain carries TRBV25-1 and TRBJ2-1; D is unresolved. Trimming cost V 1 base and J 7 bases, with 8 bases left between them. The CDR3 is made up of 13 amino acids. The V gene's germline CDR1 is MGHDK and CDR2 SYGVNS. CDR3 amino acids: CASSESRRNEQFF. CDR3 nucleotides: TGTGCCAGCAGTGAATCGAGGAGAAATGAGCAGTTCTTC.

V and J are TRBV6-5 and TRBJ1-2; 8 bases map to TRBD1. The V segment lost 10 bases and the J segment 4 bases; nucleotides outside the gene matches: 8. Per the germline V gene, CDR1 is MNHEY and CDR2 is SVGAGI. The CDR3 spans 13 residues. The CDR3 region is CATGQGGPYGYTF. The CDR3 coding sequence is TGTGCCACCGGACAGGGAGGTCCCTATGGCTACACCTTC.

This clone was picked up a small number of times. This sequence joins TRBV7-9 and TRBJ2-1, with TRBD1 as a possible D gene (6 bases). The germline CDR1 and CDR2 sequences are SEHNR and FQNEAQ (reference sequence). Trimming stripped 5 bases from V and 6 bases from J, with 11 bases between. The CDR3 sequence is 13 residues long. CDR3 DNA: TGTGCCAGCAGCCTTACAGGGATCAATGAGCAGTTCTTC. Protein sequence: CASSLTGINEQFF.

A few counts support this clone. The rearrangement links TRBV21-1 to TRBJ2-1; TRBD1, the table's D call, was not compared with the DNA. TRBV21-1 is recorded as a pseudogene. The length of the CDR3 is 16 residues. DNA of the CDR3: TGTGCCAGCAGCAAGGGACACCCGGAATCCTACAATGAGCAGTTCTTC. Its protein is CASSKGHPESYNEQFF.

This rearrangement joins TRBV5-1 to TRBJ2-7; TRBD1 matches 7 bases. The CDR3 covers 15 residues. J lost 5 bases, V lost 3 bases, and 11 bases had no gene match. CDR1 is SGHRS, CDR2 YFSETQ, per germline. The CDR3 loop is CASSWETGLTDEQYF. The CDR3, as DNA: TGCGCCAGCAGCTGGGAGACAGGGTTAACTGACGAGCAGTACTTC.

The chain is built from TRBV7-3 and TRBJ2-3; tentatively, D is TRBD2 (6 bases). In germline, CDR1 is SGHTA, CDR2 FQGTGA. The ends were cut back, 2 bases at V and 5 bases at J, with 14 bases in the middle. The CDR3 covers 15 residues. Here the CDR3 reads CASSLGGSSLDTQYF. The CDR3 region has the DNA TGTGCCAGCAGCTTAGGAGGGAGCAGTTTAGATACGCAGTATTTT.

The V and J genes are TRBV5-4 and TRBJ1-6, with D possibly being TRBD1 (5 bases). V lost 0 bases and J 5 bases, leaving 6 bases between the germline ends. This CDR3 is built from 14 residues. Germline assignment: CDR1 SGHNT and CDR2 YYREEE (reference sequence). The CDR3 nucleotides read TGTGCCAGCAGCTTGGGGGGCAATAATTCACCCCTCCACTTT. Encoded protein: CASSLGGNNSPLHF. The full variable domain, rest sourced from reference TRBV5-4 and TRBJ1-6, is ETGVTQSPTHLIKTRGQQVTLRCSSQSGHNTVSWYQQALGQGPQFIFQYYREEENGRGNFPPRFSGLQFPNYSSELNVNALELDDSALYLCASSLGGNNSPLHFGNGTRLTVT.

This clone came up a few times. As DNA, the CDR3 is TGTGCCAGCAGCGTAGCGGGGGGCGCCCGAGCTGGGGAGCTGTTTTTT. Translating gives CASSVAGGARAGELFF. The gene calls are TRBV9 and TRBJ2-2; maybe TRBD2 (7 bases). The CDR3 is made up of 16 amino acids. Looked up from germline, CDR1 is SGDLS and CDR2 is YYNGEE. Trimming shortened V by 0 bases and J by 8 bases, and 17 bases separated the two germline ends.

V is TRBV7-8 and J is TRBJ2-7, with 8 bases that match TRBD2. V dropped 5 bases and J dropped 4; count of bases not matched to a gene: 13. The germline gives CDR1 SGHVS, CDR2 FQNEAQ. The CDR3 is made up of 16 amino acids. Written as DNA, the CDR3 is TGTGCCAGCAGCCCAGCCTCAACGGGGGGGCCTTACGAGCAGTACTTC. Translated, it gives CASSPASTGGPYEQYF.

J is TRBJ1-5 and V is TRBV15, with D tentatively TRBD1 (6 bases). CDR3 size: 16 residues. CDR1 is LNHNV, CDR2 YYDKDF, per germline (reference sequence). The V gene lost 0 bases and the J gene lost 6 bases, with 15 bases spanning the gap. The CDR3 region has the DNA TGTGCCACCAGCAGAGATCTGGGGGGGCGCGGTCAGCCCCAGCATTTT. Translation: CATSRDLGGRGQPQHF.